This TCR beta chain originates from a study of cytomegalovirus exposure and HLA in healthy donors. Whole-study findings and limits: Across donors, most TCRs were seen rarely, yet some public ones were widespread. Researchers catalogued 150 or so TCR beta chains as cytomegalovirus-associated. Researchers reportedly found TCR beta sequences accurately predicted most subjects' HLA-A and HLA-B alleles.

PCR employed 60 Vbeta and 13 Jbeta primers. Here immunoSEQ multiplex PCR was the method, and the copy in TCRdb shows in-frame clones only, minus some. This table has 45,000 to 70,000 clones, 80% to 85% appearing once. In the case of this clone: Antigen specificity is unknown.

The CDR3 has 15 residues. Germline loops: CDR1 MDHEN, CDR2 SYDVKM. V dropped 6 bases and J dropped 3; count of bases not matched to a gene: 8. V is TRBV28 and J is TRBJ1-1, with 9 bases aligning to TRBD1. This clonotype was sampled from a young man in good health and CMV-seronegative. The sequencing input was PBMCs. The CDR3 here is CASSGQGSGDTEAFF. The CDR3 DNA reads as TGTGCCAGCAGCGGACAGGGGTCGGGGGACACTGAAGCTTTCTTT.